This T cell receptor beta chain was sequenced for a study of T cell changes during pregnancy in multiple sclerosis. Germline CDR1 is SGHVS and CDR2 is FNYEAQ. The junction had 14 bases not matched to a gene; V was cut back by 5 bases and J by 2 bases. The CDR3 loop spans 18 amino acids. Assay: immunoSEQ multiplex PCR; the TCRdb copy retains only in-frame clones and omits some. The data contain about 43,000 clones, 75% to 90% of them singletons. Sequencing used peripheral blood, obtained in the second trimester of pregnancy. The rearrangement joins TRBV7-6 to TRBJ2-3; 9 bases match TRBD2. This receptor was identified in a female donor in good health, enrolled as a control in a pregnancy study. The CDR3 bases are TGTGCCAGCAGCCCCCGGCTAGCGGGGAGACGTTACACAGATACGCAGTATTTT. Its protein is CASSPRLAGRRYTDTQYF.